The next 21 T cell receptor beta chains were all read from a single sample in a study of blood T cell repertoires in COVID-19. The data were produced by immunoSEQ multiplex PCR, yet TCRdb's version contains in-frame clones alone and is incomplete. This table holds around 190,000 clones, roughly nine tenths found once. Input material: peripheral blood. The receptor source for this set is a man aged 70 or older with active or convalescent COVID-19.

This chain links TRBV18 with TRBJ1-3; 7 bases are a match to TRBD1. This CDR3 comprises 13 residues. V shed 8 bases and J 4 bases; nucleotides not matched to a gene: 5. Germline V gene data show CDR1 as KGHSH and CDR2 as LQKENI. CDR3 sequence: CASKTGLGNTIYF. CDR3 coding DNA: TGTGCCAGCAAGACAGGGTTGGGAAACACCATATATTTT. The full variable domain, its missing parts supplied by reference TRBV18 and TRBJ1-3, is NAGVMQNPRHLVRRRGQEARLRCSPMKGHSHVYWYRQLPEEGLKFMVYLQKENIIDESGMPKERFSAEFPKEGPSILRIQQVVRGDSAAYFCASKTGLGNTIYFGEGSWLTVV.

The V call is TRBV5-1, the J call TRBJ2-3; TRBD1 is a possible D gene (6 bases). V lost 0 bases, J lost 4 bases, and 6 bases lay in between. The V gene's germline CDR1 is SGHRS and CDR2 YFSETQ. CDR3 length: 13 residues. The CDR3 DNA reads TGCGCCAGCAGCTTGGGACAGGCAGATACGCAGTATTTT. It yields the protein CASSLGQADTQYF.

The chain combines TRBV30 with TRBJ1-3; D gene uncertain. V was trimmed by 3 bases and J by 0 bases, leaving 9 bases between them. The CDR3 is made up of 14 amino acids. From germline, CDR1 is GTSNPN and CDR2 SVGIG (reference sequence). CDR3 residues: CAWSGYRSGNTIYF. The CDR3 DNA reads as TGTGCCTGGAGCGGGTACCGCTCTGGAAACACCATATATTTT.

The chain recombines TRBV3-1 (or the pseudogene TRBV3-2) with TRBJ1-4; 7 bases map to TRBD1. After removal of 0 bases from V and 8 bases from J, the junction contained 6 bases not matched to a gene. Germline CDR1 LGHDT, CDR2 YNNKEL (reference sequence). There are 15 residues in the CDR3. CDR3 sequence (DNA): TGTGCCAGCAGCCAAGATAGCCAGGGGGACGAAAAACTGTTTTTT. Protein product: CASSQDSQGDEKLFF.

A few counts support this clone. V and J are TRBV5-3 and TRBJ1-2; possible D gene TRBD1, 6 bases. TRBV5-3 is placed among ORFs of uncertain function. Trimming left V 3 bases short and J 3 bases short, with 18 bases between. The CDR3 consists of 16 residues. The CDR3 here is CARSYVPGVLDYGYTF. The DNA of the CDR3 is TGTGCCAGAAGCTATGTTCCAGGGGTTTTGGACTATGGCTACACCTTC.

CDR3 nucleotide sequence: TGTGCCAGCATTTCGACAGGGCGAAGGACTGAAGCTTTCTTT. It codes for CASISTGRRTEAFF. The rearrangement joins TRBV27 to TRBJ1-1; 7 nucleotides match TRBD1. The CDR3 length is 14 residues. The V gene's germline CDR1 is MNHEY and CDR2 SMNVEV (reference sequence). The trim removed 7 bases at V and 5 bases at J, leaving 10 bases unmatched.

This rearrangement joins TRBV6-1 to TRBJ2-1, with no clear D. The germline V gene encodes CDR1 MNHNS and CDR2 SASEGT. V was clipped by 6 bases and J by 0 bases, with 12 bases between them. This CDR3 has 15 amino acids. The DNA of the CDR3 is TGTGCCAGCAGCGACTTGCTAAGCTCCTACAATGAGCAGTTCTTC. Encoded protein: CASSDLLSSYNEQFF.

The chain combines TRBV28 with TRBJ1-5; no clear D gene. V was cut by 6 bases and J by 6 bases, with 18 bases left in between. Germline V lookup: CDR1 MDHEN, CDR2 SYDVKM. CDR3 size: 15 residues. CDR3 DNA: TGTGCCAGCAGCTTTTCTGTTAGCGAGGGTCAGCCCCAGCATTTT. It translates to CASSFSVSEGQPQHF.

This clone has just one count. The rearrangement links TRBV7-3 to TRBJ2-2, with a tentative D call TRBD1 (5 bases). Germline CDR1 is SGHTA and CDR2 is FQGTGA. V shed 5 bases and J shed 6 bases, with 13 bases lying between them. This CDR3 has 14 residues. This CDR3 reads CASSETDQPGELFF. The DNA for the CDR3 is TGTGCCAGCAGCGAGACAGATCAGCCCGGGGAGCTGTTTTTT.

V gene TRBV28 combines with J gene TRBJ2-2; D might be TRBD1 (6 bases). CDR3 length: 18 residues. Germline CDR1 is MDHEN and CDR2 is SYDVKM. With 7 bases removed from V and 3 bases from J, the gap between germline ends came to 24 bases. The CDR3: CASKFSGRQDPHTGELFF. The DNA for the CDR3 is TGTGCCAGCAAGTTTTCGGGCCGACAGGACCCCCACACCGGGGAGCTGTTTTTT.

The V gene is TRBV5-4, the J gene TRBJ2-1, with TRBD2 as a possible D gene (5 bases). The V end lost 0 bases, the J end lost 1 base, and 14 bases lay between the germline ends. The CDR3 runs to 17 residues. The germline V gene has CDR1 SGHNT and CDR2 YYREEE (reference sequence). This CDR3 reads CASSLAGIGASYNEQFF. In nucleotides, the CDR3 is TGTGCCAGCAGCTTGGCCGGGATAGGAGCGTCCTACAATGAGCAGTTCTTC.

This clone was seen a handful of times. This rearrangement joins TRBV5-4 to TRBJ2-2, with 16 positions matching TRBD2. The CDR3 runs to 18 residues. V was clipped by 10 bases and J by 4 bases; unmatched bases: 13. Germline V gene sequence: CDR1 SGHNT, CDR2 YYREEE (reference sequence). DNA for the CDR3: TGTGCCTCACATGGGGGACTAGCGGGAGGGTTACGCACCGGGGAGCTGTTTTTT. Residues: CASHGGLAGGLRTGELFF.

The table lists this clone with a few counts. V is TRBV5-1 and J is TRBJ2-1, with D uncertain. The CDR3 is made up of 16 amino acids. The germline V gene has CDR1 SGHRS and CDR2 YFSETQ. Trimming cost V 0 bases and J 5 bases, with 15 bases left between them. The CDR3 protein is CASSLDPIGVNNEQFF. In DNA, the CDR3 is TGCGCCAGCAGCTTGGATCCTATCGGAGTCAACAATGAGCAGTTCTTC.

The chain recombines TRBV10-2 with TRBJ1-5; D is uncertain. The CDR3 has 15 amino acids. Trimming cost V 0 bases and J 4 bases, with 10 bases left between them. Germline V gene lookup returns CDR1 WSHSY and CDR2 SAAADI. CDR3: CASSESPGVNQPQHF. The CDR3 region has the DNA TGCGCCAGCAGTGAGTCCCCTGGAGTAAATCAGCCCCAGCATTTT.

The J gene is TRBJ2-7, the V gene TRBV3-1 (or the pseudogene TRBV3-2), with a possible D match to TRBD2 (5 bases). Trimming shortened V by 4 bases and J by 4 bases, and 14 bases separated the two germline ends. This CDR3 is built from 14 residues. Germline loops: CDR1 LGHDT, CDR2 YNNKEL (reference sequence). The CDR3 DNA reads TGTGCCAGCAGCCCGGGAAGGGTGCGGTACGAGCAGTACTTC. Its protein product is CASSPGRVRYEQYF.

J is TRBJ2-7 and V is TRBV14, with 7 bases fitting TRBD1. CDR3 length equals 17 residues. The J segment lost 0 bases and the V segment lost 0 bases, leaving 8 bases of the junction unmatched. Germline assignment: CDR1 SGHDN and CDR2 FVKESK. The CDR3 DNA sequence: TGTGCCAGCAGCCAAGATTCTCGGGCAGGGGGCTCCTACGAGCAGTACTTC. Protein sequence: CASSQDSRAGGSYEQYF.

This clone was detected once. The chain employs TRBV6-2 or TRBV6-3 and TRBJ1-5; 9 bases map to TRBD1. Germline CDR1 MNHEY, CDR2 SVGEGT. J gave up 6 bases and V 0 bases, and 12 bases lay outside the gene matches. The CDR3 runs 18 residues. DNA for the CDR3: TGTGCCAGCAGTTACTCGCCCCTAAGACAGGGGGGAAGTCAGCCCCAGCATTTT. Protein: CASSYSPLRQGGSQPQHF.

The rearrangement links TRBV5-1 to TRBJ1-1, with 12 bases aligning to TRBD1. Germline-derived CDR1 and CDR2 are SGHRS and YFSETQ. Trimming removed 4 bases from V and 10 bases from J; junction bases left unmatched: 11. The CDR3 loop spans 15 amino acids. CDR3 region: CASSLTGTGGYPAFF. In DNA, the CDR3 is TGCGCCAGCAGCCTAACCGGGACAGGGGGCTACCCAGCTTTCTTT.

The V call is TRBV6-5, the J call TRBJ2-4; 7 bases align to TRBD2. Germline V lookup: CDR1 MNHEY, CDR2 SVGAGI. The CDR3 consists of 15 residues. V was pared by 8 bases and J by 0 bases, with 7 bases of the junction left unmatched. CDR3 in amino acids: CASRTSVVAKNIQYF. CDR3 nucleotides: TGTGCCAGCCGTACTAGCGTGGTAGCCAAAAACATTCAGTACTTC.

V usage is TRBV29-1 and J usage is TRBJ2-1; a weak D match, TRBD2 (7 bases). The CDR3 is 13 amino acids. The V and J ends lost 0 bases and 10 bases respectively, with 13 bases between them. Germline CDR1 reads SQVTM; CDR2 reads ANQGSEA. CDR3 nucleotide sequence: TGCAGCGTTGAAGAGGGAGGGGGAGGCGAGCAGTTCTTC. This gives the protein CSVEEGGGGEQFF.

The chain employs TRBV7-2 and TRBJ1-2, with D maybe TRBD1 (6 bases). Germline V gene lookup returns CDR1 SGHTA and CDR2 FQGNSA. Trimming removed 5 bases from V and 4 bases from J, with 14 bases in between. The length of the CDR3 is 14 residues. In DNA form, the CDR3 reads TGTGCCAGCAGCCTTAGACAGGCAACCTATGGCTACACCTTC. Protein: CASSLRQATYGYTF. Together with reference TRBV7-2 and TRBJ1-2, the CDR3 gives the full variable domain: GAGVSQSPSNKVTEKGKDVELRCDPISGHTALYWYRQSLGQGLEFLIYFQGNSAPDKSGLPSDRFSAERTGGSVSTLTIQRTQQEDSAVYLCASSLRQATYGYTFGSGTRLTVV.